A selection of T cell receptor beta chains follows, all from one sample in a study of blood T cell repertoires in COVID-19. The assay was immunoSEQ multiplex PCR, and TCRdb's table has in-frame clones only and misses some. The table has hundreds of thousands of clones, around 90% seen once. The sequencing input was peripheral blood. Source of these receptors: a woman between 25 and 40 years old with acute or convalescent COVID-19. The CDR3 runs from the conserved cysteine through the conserved F or W. The D gene is left open where the match is weak. The listing skips clone size in some rows; elsewhere it reads once, few, many or a size class.

.,.,TRBJ2-5,TRBV15,TGTGCCACCAGCAGAAAGGCAGGGGTGGGGACCCAGTACTTC,CATSRKAGVGTQYF
.,TRBD2,TRBJ2-3,TRBV5-5,TGTGCCAGCAGCTTGGCCGTGGCTAGCGGTAGCACAGATACGCAGTATTTT,CASSLAVASGSTDTQYF
.,.,TRBJ1-4,TRBV5-5,TGTGCCAGCAGCCTAGGTATTAATGAAAAACTGTTTTTT,CASSLGINEKLFF
.,.,TRBJ1-1,TRBV19,TGTGCCAGCCAAGGACTAGGGGGGAACACTGAAGCTTTCTTT,CASQGLGGNTEAFF
few,TRBD1,TRBJ1-2,TRBV6-6,TGTGCCAGCAGAGGACAGGGCTTCTATGGCTACACCTTC,CASRGQGFYGYTF
.,TRBD1,TRBJ1-5,TRBV7-9,TGTGCCAGCAGCTTATTATCGGGACAGGGTGGGAATCAGCCCCAGCATTTT,CASSLLSGQGGNQPQHF
few,TRBD2,TRBJ2-1,TRBV5-1,TGCGCCAGCAGCCCGACTAGCGGGAGGACGGTTGAGCAGTTCTTC,CASSPTSGRTVEQFF
once,.,TRBJ2-3,TRBV19,TGTGCCAGTAGTATCCCAGGGAGCACAGATACGCAGTATTTT,CASSIPGSTDTQYF
.,.,TRBJ2-7,TRBV5-6,TGTGCCAGCAGCTGGGGACACTTAACCTACGAGCAGTACTTC,CASSWGHLTYEQYF
.,.,TRBJ2-3,TRBV11-2,TGTGCCAGCAGCTTATATGGGGCGACAGATACGCAGTATTTT,CASSLYGATDTQYF
.,.,TRBJ2-6,TRBV10-3,TGTGCCATCAGCGAACGGGGTTCTGGGGCCAACGTCCTGACTTTC,CAISERGSGANVLTF
.,.,TRBJ2-7,TRBV7-6,TGTGCCAGCAGCTTCCAGGGGCGCTCCTACGAGCAGTACTTC,CASSFQGRSYEQYF